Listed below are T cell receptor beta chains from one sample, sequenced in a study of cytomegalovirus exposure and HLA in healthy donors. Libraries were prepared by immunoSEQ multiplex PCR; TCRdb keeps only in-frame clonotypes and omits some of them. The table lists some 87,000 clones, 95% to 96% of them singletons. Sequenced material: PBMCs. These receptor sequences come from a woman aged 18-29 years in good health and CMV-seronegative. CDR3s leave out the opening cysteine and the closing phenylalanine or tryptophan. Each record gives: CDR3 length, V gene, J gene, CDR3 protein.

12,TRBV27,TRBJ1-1,ASSPKPDRLKAF
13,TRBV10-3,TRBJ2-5,AISRTQTNQETQY
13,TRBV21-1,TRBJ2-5,ASSKASTSPLTQY
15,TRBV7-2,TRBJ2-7,ASSLQFAVSLAYEQY
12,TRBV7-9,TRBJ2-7,ASIAGVASLEQY
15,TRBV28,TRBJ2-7,ASSLDREISISYEQY
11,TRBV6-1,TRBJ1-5,ASSGHRVKPQH
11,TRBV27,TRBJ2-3,ASSLSLTDTQY
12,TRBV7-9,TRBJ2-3,ASSLDGPTDTQY
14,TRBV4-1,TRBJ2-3,ASSQVGGRARDTQY
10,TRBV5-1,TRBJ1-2,ASSSNSYGYT
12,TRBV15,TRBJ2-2,ATGRGTSVGELF
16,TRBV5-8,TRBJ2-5,ASSLGLAGGPTRETQY
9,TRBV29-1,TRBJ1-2,SVDTDYGYT
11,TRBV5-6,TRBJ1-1,ASSAGTNTEAF